The rows below give T cell receptor beta chains drawn from one sample of a study of blood T cell repertoires in COVID-19. Clones were sequenced by immunoSEQ multiplex PCR, and TCRdb holds only the in-frame ones, with some missing. The sample includes about 220,000 clones, 85% of them seen just once. Sequencing was carried out using peripheral blood. The receptors originated from a woman aged 70 to 79 with COVID-19, enrolled during active disease. Both conserved end residues are part of each CDR3. D genes are given only for firm matches.

V gene	J gene	D gene	CDR3 DNA	CDR3 protein
TRBV6-1	TRBJ1-5	TRBD1	TGTGCCAGCAGTGATGGGGACAGGGAAGCGCCCCAGCATTTT	CASSDGDREAPQHF
TRBV7-9	TRBJ2-3	TRBD2	TGTGCCAGCAGCTTAGACGGGAGGGCCGGTAGAGATACGCAGTATTTT	CASSLDGRAGRDTQYF
TRBV11-3	TRBJ1-1	TRBD1	TGTGCCAGCAGCTCGTTACAGGGGTATTCGAGCACTGAAGCTTTCTTT	CASSSLQGYSSTEAFF
TRBV6-5	TRBJ2-1	NA	TGTGCCAGCAGTCGACTCGTAAGCTCCTACAATGAGCAGTTCTTC	CASSRLVSSYNEQFF
TRBV3-1/TRBV3-2	TRBJ1-6	TRBD1	TGTGCCAGCAGCCAAGATATAGGACAGGCGAGCTCCTATAATTCACCCCTCCACTTT	CASSQDIGQASSYNSPLHF
TRBV3-1/TRBV3-2	TRBJ1-2	NA	TGTGCCAGCAGCCATCCGAAGGCTTCGGGTGGCTACACCTTC	CASSHPKASGGYTF
TRBV7-2	TRBJ2-3	NA	TGTGCCAGTACAGACCTAGCTGGGGGCCGCACAGATACGCAGTATTTT	CASTDLAGGRTDTQYF
TRBV7-6	TRBJ2-5	TRBD2	TGTGCCAGCAGCAACCGGACTAGCGGGCAAGAGACCCAGTACTTC	CASSNRTSGQETQYF
TRBV11-2	TRBJ1-2	NA	TGTGCCAGCAGTCAGGGGCCCGCTAACTATGGCTACACCTTC	CASSQGPANYGYTF
TRBV15	TRBJ2-5	NA	TGTGCCACCAGCTGGACAGCACAAGAGACCCAGTACTTC	CATSWTAQETQYF